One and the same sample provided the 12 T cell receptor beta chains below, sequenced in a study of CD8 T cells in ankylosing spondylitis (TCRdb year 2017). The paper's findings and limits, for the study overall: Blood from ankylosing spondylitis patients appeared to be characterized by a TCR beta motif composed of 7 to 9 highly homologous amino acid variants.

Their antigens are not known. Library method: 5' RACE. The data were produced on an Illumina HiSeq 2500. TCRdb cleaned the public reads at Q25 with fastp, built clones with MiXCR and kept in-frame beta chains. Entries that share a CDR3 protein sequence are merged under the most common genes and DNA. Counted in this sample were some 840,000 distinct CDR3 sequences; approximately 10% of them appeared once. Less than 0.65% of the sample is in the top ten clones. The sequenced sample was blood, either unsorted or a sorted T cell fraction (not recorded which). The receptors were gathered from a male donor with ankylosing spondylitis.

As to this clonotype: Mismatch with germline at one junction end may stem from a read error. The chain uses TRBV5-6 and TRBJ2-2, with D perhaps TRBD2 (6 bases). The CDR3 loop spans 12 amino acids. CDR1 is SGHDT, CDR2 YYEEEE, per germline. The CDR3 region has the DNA TGTGCCAGCAGCTTGATGGGCGGGGAGCTGGTTTTT. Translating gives CASSLMGGELVF.

In DNA, the CDR3 is TGTGCCAGCAGCGCGGCTTGGTGGAGCACTGAAGCTTTCTTT. Protein sequence: CASSAAWWSTEAFF. The chain joins TRBV13 to TRBJ1-1; D is undetermined. Germline V gives CDR1 PRHDT, CDR2 FYEKMQ (reference sequence). V lost 5 bases, J lost 4 bases, and 14 bases lay in between. The CDR3 length is 14 residues. The full variable domain, in which reference TRBV13 and TRBJ1-1 provide the parts outside the CDR3, is AAGVIQSPRHLIKEKRETATLKCYPIPRHDTVYWYQQGPGQDPQFLISFYEKMQSDKGSIPDRFSAQQFSDYHSELNMSSLELGDSALYFCASSAAWWSTEAFFGQGTRLTVV.

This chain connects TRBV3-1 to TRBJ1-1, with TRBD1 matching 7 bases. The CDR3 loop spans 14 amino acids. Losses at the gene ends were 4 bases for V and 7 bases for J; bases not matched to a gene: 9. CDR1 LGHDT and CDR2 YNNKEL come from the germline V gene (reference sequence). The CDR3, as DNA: TGTGCCAGCAGCCCTCAGGGGGGGGACAATGAAGCTTTCTTT. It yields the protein CASSPQGGDNEAFF.

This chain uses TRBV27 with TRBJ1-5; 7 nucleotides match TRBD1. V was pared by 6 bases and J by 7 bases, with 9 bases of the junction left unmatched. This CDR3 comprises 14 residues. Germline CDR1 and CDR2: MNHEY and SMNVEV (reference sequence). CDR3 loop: CASRRTGVEQPQHF. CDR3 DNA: TGTGCCAGCAGGAGAACAGGGGTGGAACAGCCCCAGCATTTT.

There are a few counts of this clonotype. In nucleotides, the CDR3 is TGTGCCAGCACTCTACAGGGTTGGTCCAATCAGCCCCAGCATTTT. It encodes CASTLQGWSNQPQHF. This chain links TRBV6-2 or TRBV6-3 with TRBJ1-5, with a possible D match to TRBD1 (6 bases). V lost 7 bases and J lost 3, with 16 bases in between. Germline CDR1 MNHEY, CDR2 SVGEGT. This CDR3 contains 15 residues.

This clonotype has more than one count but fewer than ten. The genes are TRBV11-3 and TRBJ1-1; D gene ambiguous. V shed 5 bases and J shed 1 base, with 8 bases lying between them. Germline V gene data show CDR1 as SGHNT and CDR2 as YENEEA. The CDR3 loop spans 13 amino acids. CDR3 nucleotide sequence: TGTGCCAGCAGCCAAAGACAGAACACTGAAGCTTTCTTT. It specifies CASSQRQNTEAFF.

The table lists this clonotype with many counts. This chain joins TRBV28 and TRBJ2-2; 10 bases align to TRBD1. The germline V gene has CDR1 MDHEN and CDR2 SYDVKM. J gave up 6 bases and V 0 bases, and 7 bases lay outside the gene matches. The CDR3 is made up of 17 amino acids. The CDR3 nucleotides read TGTGCCAGCAGTTTATGGGGGACAGGGGAATCAGCCGGGGAGCTGTTTTTT. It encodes CASSLWGTGESAGELFF.

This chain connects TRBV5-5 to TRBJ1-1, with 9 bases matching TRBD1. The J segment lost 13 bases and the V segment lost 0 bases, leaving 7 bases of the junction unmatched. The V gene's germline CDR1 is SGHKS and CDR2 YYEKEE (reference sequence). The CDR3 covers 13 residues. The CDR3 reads CASSLDWDRDDFF. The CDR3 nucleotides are TGTGCCAGCAGCTTGGATTGGGACAGGGATGATTTCTTT.

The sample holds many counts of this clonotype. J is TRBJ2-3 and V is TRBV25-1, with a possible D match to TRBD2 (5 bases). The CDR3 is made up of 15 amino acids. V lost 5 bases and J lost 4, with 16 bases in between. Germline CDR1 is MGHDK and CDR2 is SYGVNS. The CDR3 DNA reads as TGTGCCAGCAGTTTCGCCCAGTTGGGAGCAGATACGCAGTATTTT. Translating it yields CASSFAQLGADTQYF. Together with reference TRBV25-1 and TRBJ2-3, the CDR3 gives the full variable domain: EADIYQTPRYLVIGTGKKITLECSQTMGHDKMYWYQQDPGMELHLIHYSYGVNSTEKGDLSSESTVSRIRTEHFPLTLESARPSHTSQYLCASSFAQLGADTQYFGPGTRLTVL.

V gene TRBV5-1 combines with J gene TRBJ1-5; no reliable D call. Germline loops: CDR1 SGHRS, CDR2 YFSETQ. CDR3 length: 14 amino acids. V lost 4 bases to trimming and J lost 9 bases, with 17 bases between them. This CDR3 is CASSADGLAGPQHF. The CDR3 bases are TGCGCCAGCAGCGCCGACGGCCTCGCAGGGCCCCAGCATTTT. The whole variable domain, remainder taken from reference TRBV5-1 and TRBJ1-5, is KAGVTQTPRYLIKTRGQQVTLSCSPISGHRSVSWYQQTPGQGLQFLFEYFSETQRNKGNFPGRFSGRQFSNSRSEMNVSTLELGDSALYLCASSADGLAGPQHFGDGTRLSIL.

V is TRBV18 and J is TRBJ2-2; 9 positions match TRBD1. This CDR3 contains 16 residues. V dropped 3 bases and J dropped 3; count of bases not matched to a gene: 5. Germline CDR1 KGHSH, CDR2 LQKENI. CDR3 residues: CASSPGQGKYTGELFF. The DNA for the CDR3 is TGTGCCAGCTCACCGGGACAGGGCAAGTACACCGGGGAGCTGTTTTTT.

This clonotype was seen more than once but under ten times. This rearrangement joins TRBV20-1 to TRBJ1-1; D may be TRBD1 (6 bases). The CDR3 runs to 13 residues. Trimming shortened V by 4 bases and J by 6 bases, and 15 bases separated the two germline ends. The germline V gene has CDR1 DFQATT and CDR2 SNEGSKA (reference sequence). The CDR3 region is CSAIQGKGSEAFF. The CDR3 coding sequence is TGCAGTGCTATTCAGGGGAAGGGTTCTGAAGCTTTCTTT.